The source of this TCR beta chain is a study of blood T cell repertoires in COVID-19. Comment on this clone: Other DNA sequences within the sample encode an identical CDR3.

Assay used: immunoSEQ multiplex PCR; TCRdb lists only in-frame clones, some missing. The data hold under 55,000 clones, with roughly 90% observed a single time. This TCR was sampled from a human donor in a cohort sampled during active COVID-19. The source material was peripheral blood.

DNA of the CDR3: TGTGCCAGCAGTCGACAGGGGGCTTCCTCCTACGAGCAGTACTTC. This gives the protein CASSRQGASSYEQYF. The V call is TRBV9, the J call TRBJ2-7; 10 bases map to TRBD1. The CDR3 is made up of 15 amino acids. CDR1 is SGDLS, CDR2 YYNGEE, per germline. J lost 0 bases, V lost 5 bases, and 5 bases had no gene match.